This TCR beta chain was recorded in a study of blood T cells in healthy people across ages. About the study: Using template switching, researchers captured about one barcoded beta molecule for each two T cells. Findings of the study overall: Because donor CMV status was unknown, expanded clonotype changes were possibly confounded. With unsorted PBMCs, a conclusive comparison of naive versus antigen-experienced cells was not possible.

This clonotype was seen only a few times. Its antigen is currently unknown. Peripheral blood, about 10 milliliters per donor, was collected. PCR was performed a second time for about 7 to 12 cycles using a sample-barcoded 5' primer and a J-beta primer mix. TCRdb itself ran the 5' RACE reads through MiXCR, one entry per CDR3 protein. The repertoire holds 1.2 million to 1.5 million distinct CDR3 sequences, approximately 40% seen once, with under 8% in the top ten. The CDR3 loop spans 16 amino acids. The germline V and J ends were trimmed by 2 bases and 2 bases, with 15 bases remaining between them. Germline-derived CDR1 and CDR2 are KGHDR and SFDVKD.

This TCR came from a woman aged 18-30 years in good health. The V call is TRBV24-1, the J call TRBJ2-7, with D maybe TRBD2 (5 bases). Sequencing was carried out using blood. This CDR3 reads CATSDSLDTEAYEQYF. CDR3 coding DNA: TGTGCCACCAGTGATTCCCTTGATACGGAGGCCTACGAGCAGTACTTC.